These T cell receptor beta chains were read from a single sample in a study of T cell responses to AZD1222 COVID-19 vaccine. Sequencing was performed with immunoSEQ multiplex PCR; in TCRdb, only in-frame clones are kept and a portion is missing. The sample holds around 120,000 clones, 80% to 95% seen once. Material: peripheral blood, obtained on day 0 of AZD1222 vaccination. These receptors originate from an adult in good health. The CDR3 runs from the conserved cysteine through the conserved F or W. A D gene is named only where the DNA matches it firmly. Rows may omit the clone size; those that give it use once, few, many or a size class.

DNA: TGCGCCAGCAGCCAAGCTAATTCACCCCTCCACTTT
CDR3: CASSQANSPLHF
D: NA
J: TRBJ1-6
size: once
V: TRBV4-1

DNA: TGCGCCAGCAGCTCGGACGCCAAGTGGGGACTACCTCTTGTTGAGACCCAGTACTTC
CDR3: CASSSDAKWGLPLVETQYF
D: TRBD2
J: TRBJ2-5
size: NA
V: TRBV5-1

DNA: TGTGCCAGCAGCTTAGGCGTTTGGCGGGGGGGCCGAGAGACCCAGTACTTC
CDR3: CASSLGVWRGGRETQYF
D: TRBD2
J: TRBJ2-5
size: NA
V: TRBV7-9

DNA: TGTGCCAGCTCACCGGGGATTCAGGACTACGAGCAGTACTTC
CDR3: CASSPGIQDYEQYF
D: NA
J: TRBJ2-7
size: NA
V: TRBV18

DNA: TGTGCCAGTAGTATAAGACTAGCGGGAGTAGACGAGCAGTACTTC
CDR3: CASSIRLAGVDEQYF
D: TRBD2
J: TRBJ2-7
size: NA
V: TRBV19

DNA: TGTGCCAGCAGCCCCGGGACAGGGGATGAAAAACTGTTTTTT
CDR3: CASSPGTGDEKLFF
D: TRBD1
J: TRBJ1-4
size: NA
V: TRBV11-2

DNA: TGTGCCAGCAGCCCAGCGCCCCGGGATCATGGCTACACCTTC
CDR3: CASSPAPRDHGYTF
D: NA
J: TRBJ1-2
size: NA
V: TRBV3-1/TRBV3-2

DNA: TGCGCCAGCAGCCAAGAGGGGACCAGGAACAGCGAAAAACTGTTTTTT
CDR3: CASSQEGTRNSEKLFF
D: NA
J: TRBJ1-4
size: NA
V: TRBV4-3

DNA: TGTGCCAGCAGTCCCATGCCCGGGACAAGGGCAGACTATGGCTACACCTTC
CDR3: CASSPMPGTRADYGYTF
D: NA
J: TRBJ1-2
size: NA
V: TRBV6-2/TRBV6-3

DNA: TGTGCCAGCAGAGGGAGCTACGAGCAGTACTTC
CDR3: CASRGSYEQYF
D: NA
J: TRBJ2-7
size: NA
V: TRBV7-2

DNA: TGTGCCACCAGCAGAACGACAGGGGAAACTAATGAAAAACTGTTTTTT
CDR3: CATSRTTGETNEKLFF
D: TRBD1
J: TRBJ1-4
size: NA
V: TRBV15

DNA: TGTGCCAGCAGCTTAATAAGCGAGGATGAAAAACTGTTTTTT
CDR3: CASSLISEDEKLFF
D: NA
J: TRBJ1-4
size: NA
V: TRBV7-9

DNA: TGTGCCAGCAGCCAGCCCTTCGGCACTGAAGCTTTCTTT
CDR3: CASSQPFGTEAFF
D: NA
J: TRBJ1-1
size: NA
V: TRBV14

DNA: TGTGCCAGCAGTTATAATTCACCCCTCCACTTT
CDR3: CASSYNSPLHF
D: NA
J: TRBJ1-6
size: NA
V: TRBV6-5

DNA: TGTGCCATCAGTGAGTCGACGAGGGATCAGCCCCAGCATTTT
CDR3: CAISESTRDQPQHF
D: NA
J: TRBJ1-5
size: few
V: TRBV10-3

DNA: TGTGCCAGTAGCCCTCGTCGGACTAGTTGGTCCCCTTTGGGCGAGCAGTACTTC
CDR3: CASSPRRTSWSPLGEQYF
D: TRBD2
J: TRBJ2-7
size: NA
V: TRBV19

DNA: TGTGCCAGCAGCTTGGCAGGCAACACTGAAGCTTTCTTT
CDR3: CASSLAGNTEAFF
D: NA
J: TRBJ1-1
size: NA
V: TRBV7-2

DNA: TGCGCCAGCAGCTTCCTAGGGGGTTACTATGGCTACACCTTC
CDR3: CASSFLGGYYGYTF
D: NA
J: TRBJ1-2
size: NA
V: TRBV5-1

DNA: TGCGCCAGCAGTCAATCAAAGTTAGACAGGGGGCTACCGGACAACTATGGCTACACCTTC
CDR3: CASSQSKLDRGLPDNYGYTF
D: TRBD1
J: TRBJ1-2
size: NA
V: TRBV23-1

DNA: TGTGCCAGCAGCCCTCGAGGATGGGGCTCAAGCTATGGCTACACCTTC
CDR3: CASSPRGWGSSYGYTF
D: NA
J: TRBJ1-2
size: NA
V: TRBV3-1/TRBV3-2

DNA: TGTGCCAGCAGTTTAAATAAGATGGGGCAGGTCACCTACGAGCAGTACTTC
CDR3: CASSLNKMGQVTYEQYF
D: NA
J: TRBJ2-7
size: NA
V: TRBV28

DNA: TGTGCCAGCAATTCAGGGGACGGCTACACCTTC
CDR3: CASNSGDGYTF
D: NA
J: TRBJ1-2
size: NA
V: TRBV27

DNA: TGTGCCAGCAGCTACAGACTGGGCGAGCAGTTCTTC
CDR3: CASSYRLGEQFF
D: NA
J: TRBJ2-1
size: NA
V: TRBV7-9

DNA: TGTGCCACCAGCAGAGAAGCGGGGGGCACTGAAGCTTTCTTT
CDR3: CATSREAGGTEAFF
D: NA
J: TRBJ1-1
size: NA
V: TRBV15

DNA: TGTGCCACCAGCAGAGAACAGCGGGGCTTCTACAATGAGCAGTTCTTC
CDR3: CATSREQRGFYNEQFF
D: TRBD2
J: TRBJ2-1
size: NA
V: TRBV15

DNA: TGTGCCAGCAGTCCCCAGGGTCAGGGTGGCTACACCTTC
CDR3: CASSPQGQGGYTF
D: NA
J: TRBJ1-2
size: NA
V: TRBV6-5

DNA: TGCGCCAGCAGCCAAGGCGGGTCGGCGGGGGGTGAAGAGACCCAGTACTTC
CDR3: CASSQGGSAGGEETQYF
D: TRBD2
J: TRBJ2-5
size: NA
V: TRBV4-1

DNA: TGTGCCAGCAGTGAACTAGCGGGGGGCCAAGAGACCCAGTACTTC
CDR3: CASSELAGGQETQYF
D: TRBD2
J: TRBJ2-5
size: NA
V: TRBV6-4

DNA: TGTGCCAGCAGAGTCGGGACAGGGGTTTTGGGGAAACTGTTTTTT
CDR3: CASRVGTGVLGKLFF
D: TRBD1
J: TRBJ1-4
size: NA
V: TRBV6-5

DNA: TGTGCCAGCAGCTTGAGAGGGAGTGAAGCTTTCTTT
CDR3: CASSLRGSEAFF
D: NA
J: TRBJ1-1
size: NA
V: TRBV13

DNA: TGTGCCAGCAGCCCGTTTCTGGGACAGAGCAATGAGCAGTTCTTC
CDR3: CASSPFLGQSNEQFF
D: TRBD1
J: TRBJ2-1
size: NA
V: TRBV11-2

DNA: TGTGCCAGCAGTGTAGATTACAAGGGATTCTCTGGAAACACCATATATTTT
CDR3: CASSVDYKGFSGNTIYF
D: NA
J: TRBJ1-3
size: NA
V: TRBV6-1

DNA: TGTGCCAGCAGTTTTGTACATGAGCAGTTCTTC
CDR3: CASSFVHEQFF
D: NA
J: TRBJ2-1
size: NA
V: TRBV2

DNA: TGCGCCAGCAGCCAAGGTCCAGGGAGCTACTATGGCTACACCTTC
CDR3: CASSQGPGSYYGYTF
D: NA
J: TRBJ1-2
size: NA
V: TRBV4-3

DNA: TGTGCCAGCAGCCCACCGCCAGGGTCCCAAAACTCCTACGAGCAGTACTTC
CDR3: CASSPPPGSQNSYEQYF
D: NA
J: TRBJ2-7
size: NA
V: TRBV7-6

DNA: TGTGCCAGCAGCTCTACTAGCGGACCCTTTCGTTACGAGCAGTACTTC
CDR3: CASSSTSGPFRYEQYF
D: TRBD2
J: TRBJ2-7
size: NA
V: TRBV11-2